This passage covers 9 T cell receptor beta chains from one sample sequenced in a study of cytomegalovirus exposure and HLA in healthy donors. A multiplex PCR was run with 60 Vbeta primers and 13 Jbeta primers. Only in-frame clones appear in the TCRdb table, and some are missing; sequencing was by immunoSEQ multiplex PCR. The top ten clones hold 4% to 5% of a sample with about 77,000 clones, roughly 78% of them seen once. The sequencing input was PBMCs. These receptors were taken from a man in his forties or fifties in good health and CMV-seronegative.

V is TRBV27 and J is TRBJ2-7; 10 nucleotides match TRBD2. After removal of 6 bases from V and 4 bases from J, the junction contained 9 bases not matched to a gene. From germline, CDR1 is MNHEY and CDR2 SMNVEV (reference sequence). The CDR3 runs 15 residues. CDR3 DNA sequence: TGTGCCAGCAGGGACTCAGCGGGAGGGCCGTACGAGCAGTACTTC. Translated, it gives CASRDSAGGPYEQYF.

The chain is built from TRBV7-9 and TRBJ2-5; 7 bases match TRBD1. The germline V gene has CDR1 SEHNR and CDR2 FQNEAQ (reference sequence). This CDR3 comprises 18 residues. J was trimmed by 7 bases and V by 5 bases; bases with no gene match: 22. DNA for the CDR3: TGTGCCAGCAGCAACCTCGGTAATTGGGACAGCGCTCGGGTGACCCAGTACTTC. Encoded protein: CASSNLGNWDSARVTQYF.

This chain's CDR3 is CASSTRGLAGDNNEQFF. The CDR3 DNA sequence: TGTGCCAGCAGCACACGGGGACTAGCGGGAGATAACAATGAGCAGTTCTTC. This chain uses TRBV9 with TRBJ2-1; 14 bases map to TRBD2. Germline V lookup: CDR1 SGDLS, CDR2 YYNGEE. The CDR3 has 17 residues. The ends lost 4 bases at V and 5 bases at J; junction bases unmatched: 8.

In this sample, this clone turned up a few times. The chain uses TRBV2 and TRBJ1-1; D is perhaps TRBD1 (5 bases). Trimming took off 8 bases at V and 0 bases at J, with 10 bases between the two ends. The CDR3 spans 13 residues. The germline CDR1 and CDR2 sequences are SNHLY and FYNNEI. CDR3: CASDRALNTEAFF. CDR3 DNA sequence: TGTGCCAGCGACAGAGCCCTGAACACTGAAGCTTTCTTT.

Only a few counts were recorded for this clone. The chain combines TRBV29-1 with TRBJ2-7; D may be TRBD1 (6 bases). CDR3 length: 12 residues. Trimming stripped 4 bases from V and 5 bases from J, with 12 bases between. CDR1 is SQVTM and CDR2 is ANQGSEA in the germline V gene. In DNA form, the CDR3 reads TGCAGCGTTGGAAGGCAGGGGAACGAGCAGTACTTC. Its protein product is CSVGRQGNEQYF.

This chain joins TRBV19 and TRBJ2-3; a weak D match, TRBD2 (6 bases). Trimming cost V 6 bases and J 3 bases, with 16 bases left between them. CDR3 length: 15 residues. CDR1 LNHDA and CDR2 SQIVND come from the germline V gene (reference sequence). CDR3: CASSTRSGLTDTQYF. The CDR3 DNA follows: TGTGCCAGTAGCACCCGTAGCGGCCTAACAGATACGCAGTATTTT.

This chain uses TRBV9 with TRBJ2-5; D perhaps matches TRBD1 (5 bases). The germline V gene encodes CDR1 SGDLS and CDR2 YYNGEE. V lost 0 bases, J lost 1 base, and 10 bases lay in between. CDR3 length: 15 amino acids. This chain's CDR3 is CASSVAATVQETQYF. The CDR3 nucleotides are TGTGCCAGCAGCGTAGCCGCGACAGTCCAAGAGACCCAGTACTTC.

This clone was found once. V is TRBV7-2 and J is TRBJ1-5, with D hard to call. CDR1 is SGHTA, CDR2 FQGNSA, per germline. This CDR3 contains 14 residues. Trimming took 2 bases from V and 2 from J, leaving 7 bases between them. The CDR3 loop is CASSLYQGNQPQHF. The CDR3 region has the DNA TGTGCCAGCAGCTTATACCAGGGCAATCAGCCCCAGCATTTT.

The chain uses TRBV10-1 and TRBJ2-3, with 10 bases lining up with TRBD2. V lost 4 bases to trimming and J lost 4 bases; unmatched junction nucleotides: 5. Germline CDR1 and CDR2: WNHNN and SYGVQD (reference sequence). There are 15 residues in the CDR3. The CDR3 is CASSVLAGAADTQYF. CDR3 nucleotide sequence: TGCGCCAGCAGTGTGCTAGCGGGAGCGGCAGATACGCAGTATTTT.